A selection of T cell receptor beta chains follows, all from one sample in a study of Ad26.COV2.S vaccination and SARS-CoV-2 variants. Assay used: immunoSEQ multiplex PCR; TCRdb lists only in-frame clones, some missing. This table has roughly 350,000 clones, about 88% appearing once. The source material was peripheral blood, sampled in a trial of Ad26.COV2.S vaccine versus placebo. The receptors shown here come from a person between 18 and 60 years old who received the Ad26.COV2.S COVID-19 vaccine or a placebo. Each CDR3 is given with its conserved first and last residue. A D gene is named only where the DNA matches it firmly.

v_gene: TRBV7-9; d_gene: TRBD1; CDR3aa: CASSLKQGARGTEAFF
v_gene: TRBV11-1; d_gene: TRBD1; CDR3aa: CASSVTGEGYTF
v_gene: TRBV30; d_gene: NA; CDR3aa: CAWSVFGTLTREQYF
v_gene: TRBV3-1/TRBV3-2; d_gene: NA; CDR3aa: CASSHRRAGSDNEQFF
v_gene: TRBV7-6; d_gene: NA; CDR3aa: CASSLIREANYGYTF
v_gene: TRBV21-1; d_gene: NA; CDR3aa: CARGPPTLTTPRWYF
v_gene: TRBV30; d_gene: NA; CDR3aa: CAWSVGGNEQYF
v_gene: TRBV9; d_gene: NA; CDR3aa: CASSVEGGRTVYEQYF
v_gene: TRBV6-5; d_gene: NA; CDR3aa: CASSRSRRNQPQHF
v_gene: TRBV7-2; d_gene: TRBD2; CDR3aa: CASSLVQTSGDNEQFF
v_gene: TRBV27; d_gene: TRBD2; CDR3aa: CASSLRREWFF
v_gene: TRBV30; d_gene: NA; CDR3aa: CAWSVQGGNTIYF
v_gene: TRBV6-2/TRBV6-3; d_gene: NA; CDR3aa: CASSQTGTTNTEAFF
v_gene: TRBV5-4; d_gene: TRBD1; CDR3aa: CASSYPRQGAGETQYF
v_gene: TRBV18; d_gene: TRBD1; CDR3aa: CASSLTGANTGELFF
v_gene: TRBV5-6; d_gene: NA; CDR3aa: CASSLGRSELFF
v_gene: TRBV3-1/TRBV3-2; d_gene: NA; CDR3aa: CASSQYGAPLHF
v_gene: TRBV7-8; d_gene: NA; CDR3aa: CASSVGTVNTEAFF
v_gene: TRBV27; d_gene: TRBD1; CDR3aa: CASSPTPDRAYEQYF
v_gene: TRBV19; d_gene: NA; CDR3aa: CASTTGPRQRSTGELFF
v_gene: TRBV18; d_gene: NA; CDR3aa: CSSRGTSTDTQYF
v_gene: TRBV7-8; d_gene: TRBD1; CDR3aa: CASSIQGVRNGYTF
v_gene: TRBV3-1/TRBV3-2; d_gene: TRBD1; CDR3aa: CASSQGGTALYNEQFF
v_gene: TRBV6-5; d_gene: NA; CDR3aa: CASSWGGPQETQYF
v_gene: TRBV21-1; d_gene: NA; CDR3aa: CASSKGTGGDGRHYNEQFF
v_gene: TRBV9; d_gene: NA; CDR3aa: CASSQRGAGTNEKLFF
v_gene: TRBV4-3; d_gene: TRBD2; CDR3aa: CASSQDGLGVYEQFF
v_gene: TRBV6-2/TRBV6-3; d_gene: NA; CDR3aa: CASSWDTSSDTQYF
v_gene: TRBV13; d_gene: NA; CDR3aa: CASSPRGGGTKEQYF
v_gene: TRBV11-3; d_gene: NA; CDR3aa: CASSSTVKGVGEQFF
v_gene: TRBV24-1; d_gene: NA; CDR3aa: CATSDLDGTDTQYF
v_gene: TRBV29-1; d_gene: NA; CDR3aa: CSVAARMSNTQYF
v_gene: TRBV6-5; d_gene: NA; CDR3aa: CASSLDPWSEQFF
v_gene: TRBV6-5; d_gene: TRBD2; CDR3aa: CASTAGPNSYEQYF
v_gene: TRBV27; d_gene: TRBD2; CDR3aa: CASSLGLAGVNEQFF
v_gene: TRBV30; d_gene: NA; CDR3aa: CALTRFGSNTGELFF
v_gene: TRBV7-2; d_gene: NA; CDR3aa: CASSQRTEGYTF
v_gene: TRBV18; d_gene: NA; CDR3aa: CASSPPAGPSGNTIYF
v_gene: TRBV28; d_gene: TRBD2; CDR3aa: CASSPGTSGRAGYF
v_gene: TRBV18; d_gene: NA; CDR3aa: CASSPSAQETQYF
v_gene: TRBV27; d_gene: TRBD1; CDR3aa: CATRAGQGAYEQYF